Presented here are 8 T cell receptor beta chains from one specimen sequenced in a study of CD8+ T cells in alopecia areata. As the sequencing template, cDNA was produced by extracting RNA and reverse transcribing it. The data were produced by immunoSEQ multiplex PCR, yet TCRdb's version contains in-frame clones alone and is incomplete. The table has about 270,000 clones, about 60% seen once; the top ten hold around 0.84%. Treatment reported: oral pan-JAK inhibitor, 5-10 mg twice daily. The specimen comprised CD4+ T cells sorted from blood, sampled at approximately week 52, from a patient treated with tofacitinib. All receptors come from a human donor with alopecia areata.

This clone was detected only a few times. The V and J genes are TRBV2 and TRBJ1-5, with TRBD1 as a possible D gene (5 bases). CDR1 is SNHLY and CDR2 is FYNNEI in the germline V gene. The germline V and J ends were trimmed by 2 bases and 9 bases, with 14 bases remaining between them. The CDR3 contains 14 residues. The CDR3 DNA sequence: TGTGCCAGCAGTGAATATCCGGAGGGACGGCCCCAGCATTTT. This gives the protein CASSEYPEGRPQHF.

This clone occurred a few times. CDR3 sequence: CASTGTSLRDEQFF. CDR3 in DNA: TGTGCCAGCACCGGGACTAGCCTAAGGGATGAGCAGTTCTTC. The rearrangement links TRBV19 to TRBJ2-1, with TRBD2 matching 9 bases. Losses at the gene ends were 9 bases for V and 8 bases for J; bases not matched to a gene: 11. Germline CDR1 reads LNHDA; CDR2 reads SQIVND (reference sequence). The CDR3 spans 14 residues.

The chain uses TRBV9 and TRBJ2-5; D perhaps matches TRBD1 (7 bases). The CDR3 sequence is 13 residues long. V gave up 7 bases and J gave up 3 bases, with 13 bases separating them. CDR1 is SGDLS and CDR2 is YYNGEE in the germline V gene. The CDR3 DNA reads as TGTGCCAGCTCGACAGGGACTGAAGAGACCCAGTACTTC. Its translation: CASSTGTEETQYF.

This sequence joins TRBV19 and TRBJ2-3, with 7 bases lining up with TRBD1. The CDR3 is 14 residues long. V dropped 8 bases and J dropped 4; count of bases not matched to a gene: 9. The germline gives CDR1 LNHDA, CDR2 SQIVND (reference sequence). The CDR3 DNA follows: TGTGCCAGTCGGCGGACAGGAGCAGCAGATACGCAGTATTTT. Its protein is CASRRTGAADTQYF.

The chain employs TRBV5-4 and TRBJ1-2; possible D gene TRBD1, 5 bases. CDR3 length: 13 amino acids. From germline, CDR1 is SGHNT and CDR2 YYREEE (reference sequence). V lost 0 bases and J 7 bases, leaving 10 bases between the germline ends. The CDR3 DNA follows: TGTGCCAGCAGCTTGGAGTCTGGGGGTGGCTACACCTTC. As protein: CASSLESGGGYTF. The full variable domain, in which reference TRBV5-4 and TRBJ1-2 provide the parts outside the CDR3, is ETGVTQSPTHLIKTRGQQVTLRCSSQSGHNTVSWYQQALGQGPQFIFQYYREEENGRGNFPPRFSGLQFPNYSSELNVNALELDDSALYLCASSLESGGGYTFGSGTRLTVV.

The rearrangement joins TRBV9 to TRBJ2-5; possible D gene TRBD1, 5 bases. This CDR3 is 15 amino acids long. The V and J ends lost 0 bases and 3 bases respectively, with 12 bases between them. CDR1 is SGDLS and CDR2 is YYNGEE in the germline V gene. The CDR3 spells CASSVGGQRKETQYF. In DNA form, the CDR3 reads TGTGCCAGCAGCGTAGGAGGACAAAGGAAAGAGACCCAGTACTTC. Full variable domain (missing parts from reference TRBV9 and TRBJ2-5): DSGVTQTPKHLITATGQRVTLRCSPRSGDLSVYWYQQSLDQGLQFLIQYYNGEERAKGNILERFSAQQFPDLHSELNLSSLELGDSALYFCASSVGGQRKETQYFGPGTRLLVL.

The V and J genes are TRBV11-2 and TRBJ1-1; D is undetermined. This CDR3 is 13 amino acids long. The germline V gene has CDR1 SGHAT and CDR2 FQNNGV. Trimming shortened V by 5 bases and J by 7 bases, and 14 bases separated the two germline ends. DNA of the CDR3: TGTGCCAGCAGCCCCTCGGACGGACTTGAAGCTTTCTTT. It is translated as CASSPSDGLEAFF.

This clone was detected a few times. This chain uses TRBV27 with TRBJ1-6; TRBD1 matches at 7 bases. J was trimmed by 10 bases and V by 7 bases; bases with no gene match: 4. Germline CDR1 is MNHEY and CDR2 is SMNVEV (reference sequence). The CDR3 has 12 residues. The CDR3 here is CASMFRGSPLHF. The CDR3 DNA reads TGTGCCAGCATGTTCAGGGGGTCACCCCTCCACTTT.